Sequencing of this TCR beta chain was carried out in a study of cytomegalovirus exposure and HLA in healthy donors. Germline CDR1 is SGHTA and CDR2 is FQGNSA. The V and J ends lost 5 bases and 8 bases, in that order; junction bases with no gene match: 10. The CDR3 sequence is 15 residues long. PCR amplification relied on 60 Vbeta primers (plus 13 Jbeta primers). The data were produced by immunoSEQ multiplex PCR, yet TCRdb's version contains in-frame clones alone and is incomplete. Among about 160,000 clones listed, 70% to 80% were seen once. As regards this clone: Antigen: not known.

The study, taken as a whole, reports: For cytomegalovirus status, the classifier reportedly gave diagnoses with high specificity and sensitivity. 164 TCR beta chains were listed as cytomegalovirus-associated. When a later analysis was performed, an Asian-associated ancestry cluster reportedly had fewer N-insertions than the approximately 680-donor mean. Most TCR sequences were seen very rarely across donors, but some public TCRs occurred in many.

The sequence was obtained from a young man in good health and CMV-seropositive. This rearrangement joins TRBV7-2 to TRBJ1-4; 8 bases map to TRBD1. Sample: PBMCs. CDR3 DNA: TGTGCCAGCAGCCACGGACAGGGTTTGGGAGAAAAACTGTTTTTT. Protein: CASSHGQGLGEKLFF.